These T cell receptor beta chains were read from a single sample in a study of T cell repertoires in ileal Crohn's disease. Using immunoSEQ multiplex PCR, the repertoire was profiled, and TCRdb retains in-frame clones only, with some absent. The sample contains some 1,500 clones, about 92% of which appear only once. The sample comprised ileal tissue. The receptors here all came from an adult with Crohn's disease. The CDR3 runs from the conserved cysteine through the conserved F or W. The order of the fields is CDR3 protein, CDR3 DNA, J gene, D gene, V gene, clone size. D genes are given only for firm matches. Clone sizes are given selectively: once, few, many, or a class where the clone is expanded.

CDR3aa: CSVERSYNEQFF
CDR3nt: TGCAGCGTTGAACGGTCCTACAATGAGCAGTTCTTC
j_gene: TRBJ2-1
d_gene: .
v_gene: TRBV29-1
abundance: .

CDR3aa: CASSRDRDYTF
CDR3nt: TGTGCCAGTAGTCGGGACAGGGATTACACCTTC
j_gene: TRBJ1-2
d_gene: TRBD1
v_gene: TRBV19
abundance: .

CDR3aa: CAWRIGATSPKNF
CDR3nt: TGTGCCTGGAGAATAGGGGCTACTAGCCCTAAGAACTTC
j_gene: TRBJ2-5
d_gene: .
v_gene: TRBV30
abundance: .

CDR3aa: CASDRTGVRKTVF
CDR3nt: TGTGCCAGCGATAGGACAGGGGTGCGAAAAACTGTTTTT
j_gene: TRBJ1-4
d_gene: TRBD1
v_gene: TRBV7-6
abundance: .

CDR3aa: CAWETSGGPQYF
CDR3nt: TGTGCCTGGGAGACTAGCGGGGGCCCCCAGTACTTC
j_gene: TRBJ2-4
d_gene: TRBD2
v_gene: TRBV30
abundance: .

CDR3aa: CASAGGGLADTQYF
CDR3nt: TGCGCCAGCGCCGGGGGCGGTCTGGCAGATACGCAGTATTTT
j_gene: TRBJ2-3
d_gene: .
v_gene: TRBV5-1
abundance: .

CDR3aa: CASSSQQQGAGNIQYF
CDR3nt: TGTGCCAGCAGCTCCCAACAACAGGGGGCCGGAAACATTCAGTACTTC
j_gene: TRBJ2-4
d_gene: TRBD1
v_gene: TRBV5-4
abundance: .

CDR3aa: CASKGQGAGANVLTF
CDR3nt: TGTGCCAGCAAGGGACAGGGAGCAGGGGCCAACGTCCTGACTTTC
j_gene: TRBJ2-6
d_gene: TRBD1
v_gene: TRBV7-3
abundance: .

CDR3aa: CASSLGAFGTSGQETQYF
CDR3nt: TGTGCCAGCAGCTTAGGGGCCTTTGGGACTAGCGGACAAGAGACCCAGTACTTC
j_gene: TRBJ2-5
d_gene: TRBD2
v_gene: TRBV7-2
abundance: .

CDR3aa: CAWTRLGTAEKLFF
CDR3nt: TGTGCCTGGACACGATTAGGGACAGCTGAAAAACTGTTTTTT
j_gene: TRBJ1-4
d_gene: TRBD1
v_gene: TRBV30
abundance: .

CDR3aa: CASSGLVPNTGELFF
CDR3nt: TGTGCCAGTAGCGGACTAGTCCCGAACACCGGGGAGCTGTTTTTT
j_gene: TRBJ2-2
d_gene: TRBD2
v_gene: TRBV19
abundance: .

CDR3aa: CASSQAGGPGETQYF
CDR3nt: TGTGCCAGCAGCCAGGCTGGGGGGCCTGGGGAGACCCAGTACTTC
j_gene: TRBJ2-5
d_gene: .
v_gene: TRBV14
abundance: .

CDR3aa: CASSPLGSLISGGEETQYF
CDR3nt: TGTGCCAGCAGCCCTCTGGGAAGTTTGATTAGCGGGGGGGAAGAGACCCAGTACTTC
j_gene: TRBJ2-5
d_gene: TRBD2
v_gene: TRBV7-9
abundance: .

CDR3aa: CASSKLTGPDTQYF
CDR3nt: TGTGCCAGTAGTAAACTGACAGGCCCAGATACGCAGTATTTT
j_gene: TRBJ2-3
d_gene: .
v_gene: TRBV19
abundance: .

CDR3aa: CASSYPESSGYTF
CDR3nt: TGTGCCAGCAGTTACCCGGAGAGTAGCGGCTACACCTTC
j_gene: TRBJ1-2
d_gene: .
v_gene: TRBV6-5
abundance: .

CDR3aa: CSVPGTSGRETQYF
CDR3nt: TGCAGCGTCCCCGGGACTAGCGGGAGAGAGACCCAGTACTTC
j_gene: TRBJ2-5
d_gene: TRBD2
v_gene: TRBV29-1
abundance: .

CDR3aa: CASSLKTGGVAEAFF
CDR3nt: TGTGCCAGCAGTCTAAAGACAGGGGGCGTCGCTGAAGCTTTCTTT
j_gene: TRBJ1-1
d_gene: TRBD1
v_gene: TRBV27
abundance: .

CDR3aa: CASGRTGGNYGYTF
CDR3nt: TGTGCCAGCGGCCGGACAGGGGGGAACTATGGCTACACCTTC
j_gene: TRBJ1-2
d_gene: TRBD1
v_gene: TRBV6-5
abundance: .

CDR3aa: CASSDIDGGRATGELFF
CDR3nt: TGTGCCAGCAGTGACATCGATGGGGGGCGAGCCACCGGGGAGCTGTTTTTT
j_gene: TRBJ2-2
d_gene: .
v_gene: TRBV25-1
abundance: .

CDR3aa: CASSPRERSYNEQFF
CDR3nt: TGTGCCAGCAGCCCCCGGGAGAGGAGCTACAATGAGCAGTTCTTC
j_gene: TRBJ2-1
d_gene: .
v_gene: TRBV9
abundance: .

CDR3aa: CASSFNRDVLSYNEQFF
CDR3nt: TGTGCCAGCAGCTTCAACAGGGACGTGCTGTCCTACAATGAGCAGTTCTTC
j_gene: TRBJ2-1
d_gene: .
v_gene: TRBV7-2
abundance: .

CDR3aa: CASSSTPSAGEADTQYF
CDR3nt: TGTGCCAGCAGCTCTACACCTAGCGCGGGAGAGGCAGATACGCAGTATTTT
j_gene: TRBJ2-3
d_gene: TRBD2
v_gene: TRBV7-6
abundance: .

CDR3aa: CASSQASGAYNEQFF
CDR3nt: TGCGCCAGCAGCCAAGCTTCAGGGGCCTACAATGAGCAGTTCTTC
j_gene: TRBJ2-1
d_gene: .
v_gene: TRBV4-1
abundance: .

CDR3aa: CASSFTRYEQYF
CDR3nt: TGTGCCAGCAGCTTCACTCGATACGAGCAGTACTTC
j_gene: TRBJ2-7
d_gene: .
v_gene: TRBV7-2
abundance: .

CDR3aa: CASSSDPSSYEQYF
CDR3nt: TGCGCCAGCAGCTCCGATCCGAGCTCCTACGAGCAGTACTTC
j_gene: TRBJ2-7
d_gene: .
v_gene: TRBV5-1
abundance: .

CDR3aa: CASRTGTGLYEQYF
CDR3nt: TGTGCCAGCAGGACCGGGACAGGGCTATACGAGCAGTACTTC
j_gene: TRBJ2-7
d_gene: TRBD1
v_gene: TRBV28
abundance: once

CDR3aa: CASSQDKSPVYEQYF
CDR3nt: TGTGCCAGCAGCCAAGATAAATCCCCCGTGTACGAGCAGTACTTC
j_gene: TRBJ2-7
d_gene: .
v_gene: TRBV4-2
abundance: few

CDR3aa: CASSLRDLRSYNEQFF
CDR3nt: TGTGCCAGCAGCCTAAGGGACCTCCGCTCCTACAATGAGCAGTTCTTC
j_gene: TRBJ2-1
d_gene: .
v_gene: TRBV7-9
abundance: .

CDR3aa: CASSRKAGGPLYTQYF
CDR3nt: TGTGCCAGCAGCCGGAAAGCGGGAGGGCCTTTATATACGCAGTATTTT
j_gene: TRBJ2-3
d_gene: TRBD2
v_gene: TRBV4-2
abundance: .

CDR3aa: CSVEVTGGSYGYTF
CDR3nt: TGCAGCGTCGAGGTGACAGGGGGCTCCTATGGCTACACCTTC
j_gene: TRBJ1-2
d_gene: TRBD1
v_gene: TRBV29-1
abundance: .

CDR3aa: CASKGSFNEKLFF
CDR3nt: TGTGCCAGCAAAGGGTCCTTTAATGAAAAACTGTTTTTT
j_gene: TRBJ1-4
d_gene: .
v_gene: TRBV2
abundance: few

CDR3aa: CATGREKRSLDTQYF
CDR3nt: TGTGCCACCGGCCGGGAGAAGAGGTCGTTAGATACGCAGTATTTT
j_gene: TRBJ2-3
d_gene: .
v_gene: TRBV15
abundance: .

CDR3aa: CASSFSGRSGDEQFF
CDR3nt: TGTGCCAGCAGTTTCAGCGGGAGAAGTGGCGATGAGCAGTTCTTC
j_gene: TRBJ2-1
d_gene: TRBD2
v_gene: TRBV27
abundance: .

CDR3aa: CASSESETEAFF
CDR3nt: TGCGCCAGCAGTGAGTCTGAGACTGAAGCTTTCTTT
j_gene: TRBJ1-1
d_gene: .
v_gene: TRBV10-1
abundance: .

CDR3aa: CASRQGSPEAFF
CDR3nt: TGTGCCAGCAGACAGGGGTCCCCTGAAGCTTTCTTT
j_gene: TRBJ1-1
d_gene: TRBD1
v_gene: TRBV6-1
abundance: .

CDR3aa: CASSPRQGRNTEAFF
CDR3nt: TGTGCCAGCAGCCCCCGACAGGGACGGAACACTGAAGCTTTCTTT
j_gene: TRBJ1-1
d_gene: TRBD1
v_gene: TRBV7-6
abundance: .

CDR3aa: CASKIFSGANVLTF
CDR3nt: TGTGCCAGCAAAATCTTCTCTGGGGCCAACGTCCTGACTTTC
j_gene: TRBJ2-6
d_gene: .
v_gene: TRBV6-5
abundance: .

CDR3aa: CASSLDAGGNNSPLHF
CDR3nt: TGCGCCAGCAGCTTGGATGCAGGGGGAAATAATTCACCCCTCCACTTT
j_gene: TRBJ1-6
d_gene: TRBD1
v_gene: TRBV5-1
abundance: .

CDR3aa: CASSEYPFTYEQYF
CDR3nt: TGTGCCAGCAGCGAGTACCCCTTCACCTACGAGCAGTACTTC
j_gene: TRBJ2-7
d_gene: .
v_gene: TRBV9
abundance: once

CDR3aa: CASSQAPPPNTGELFF
CDR3nt: TGTGCCAGCTCACAGGCGCCTCCCCCGAACACCGGGGAGCTGTTTTTT
j_gene: TRBJ2-2
d_gene: .
v_gene: TRBV18
abundance: .

CDR3aa: CASSQFSGETQYF
CDR3nt: TGTGCCAGCAGCCAATTCTCAGGAGAGACCCAGTACTTC
j_gene: TRBJ2-5
d_gene: .
v_gene: TRBV9
abundance: .

CDR3aa: CASSSGQAYGYTF
CDR3nt: TGTGCCAGCAGTTCCGGACAGGCCTATGGCTACACCTTC
j_gene: TRBJ1-2
d_gene: TRBD1
v_gene: TRBV6-5
abundance: .

CDR3aa: CASSSPSGAFF
CDR3nt: TGTGCCAGCAGCTCACCGAGCGGAGCTTTCTTT
j_gene: TRBJ1-1
d_gene: .
v_gene: TRBV28
abundance: .

CDR3aa: CASSRAEAFF
CDR3nt: TGTGCCAGCAGCCGGGCCGAAGCTTTCTTT
j_gene: TRBJ1-1
d_gene: .
v_gene: TRBV28
abundance: .

CDR3aa: CASSPGQGQGPQYF
CDR3nt: TGTGCCAGCAGCCCAGGACAGGGACAGGGTCCGCAGTATTTT
j_gene: TRBJ2-3
d_gene: TRBD1
v_gene: TRBV7-2
abundance: .

CDR3aa: CASSSGDSTDTQYF
CDR3nt: TGTGCCAGCAGCTCAGGGGACTCCACAGATACGCAGTATTTT
j_gene: TRBJ2-3
d_gene: .
v_gene: TRBV7-3
abundance: once

CDR3aa: CASSLVGLAVGTEAFF
CDR3nt: TGCGCCAGCAGCTTGGTAGGGCTGGCGGTCGGCACTGAAGCTTTCTTT
j_gene: TRBJ1-1
d_gene: .
v_gene: TRBV5-1
abundance: .

CDR3aa: CASSFGPDQPQHF
CDR3nt: TGTGCCAGCAGCTTTGGCCCAGATCAGCCCCAGCATTTT
j_gene: TRBJ1-5
d_gene: .
v_gene: TRBV7-9
abundance: .

CDR3aa: CASSPHGGVGTEAFF
CDR3nt: TGTGCCAGCAGCCCTCATGGGGGGGTGGGGACTGAAGCTTTCTTT
j_gene: TRBJ1-1
d_gene: .
v_gene: TRBV7-9
abundance: .

CDR3aa: CASSSPKSEQYF
CDR3nt: TGTGCCAGCTCCTCCCCAAAATCCGAGCAGTACTTC
j_gene: TRBJ2-7
d_gene: .
v_gene: TRBV6-5
abundance: .

CDR3aa: CASSLRTGALEETQYF
CDR3nt: TGTGCCAGCAGCTTAAGGACAGGAGCTTTGGAAGAGACCCAGTACTTC
j_gene: TRBJ2-5
d_gene: TRBD1
v_gene: TRBV11-2
abundance: .

CDR3aa: CASGLDSGLLFF
CDR3nt: TGTGCTAGTGGTTTGGATTCGGGTTTGCTGTTTTTT
j_gene: TRBJ1-4
d_gene: .
v_gene: TRBV12-5
abundance: .

CDR3aa: CASSQGTSETYEQYF
CDR3nt: TGTGCCAGCAGCCAAGGGACTAGCGAGACCTACGAGCAGTACTTC
j_gene: TRBJ2-7
d_gene: TRBD2
v_gene: TRBV5-5
abundance: once

CDR3aa: CASSQDVAGIYEQYF
CDR3nt: TGCGCCAGCAGCCAAGACGTAGCGGGGATATACGAGCAGTACTTC
j_gene: TRBJ2-7
d_gene: TRBD2
v_gene: TRBV4-1
abundance: once

CDR3aa: CASSQALENEQFF
CDR3nt: TGCGCCAGCAGCCAAGCACTAGAAAATGAGCAGTTCTTC
j_gene: TRBJ2-1
d_gene: .
v_gene: TRBV4-3
abundance: .